The present TCR beta chain was sequenced within a study of CD8 T cells in Susac syndrome. Study-wide context: Patients with Susac syndrome were therapy-naive, on corticosteroids, or on intravenous immunoglobulin alone at blood draw.

RNA was extracted with the RNeasy kit, and a quantity of about 0.45 to 1 ug was reverse transcribed using random hexamers. One entry per CDR3 protein, called by TCRdb with MiXCR from the immunoSEQ multiplex PCR reads. The sample carries 150,000 to 200,000 distinct CDR3 sequences, roughly 92% recorded once. This CDR3 has 15 residues. Germline CDR1 is LGHNA and CDR2 is YSLEER. V was clipped by 1 base and J by 5 bases; unmatched bases: 4. Sequencing of TCR beta was undertaken in CD8+ and CD4+ T cells derived from blood. TEMRA cells were FACS-enriched, unlike CD8+ and CD4+ T cells, which were negatively isolated.

The rearrangement uses TRBV4-3 and TRBJ1-2; TRBD1 aligns across 10 bases. Sequences were obtained from CD4+ T cells from PBMCs. The receptor was isolated from a human donor with Susac syndrome. The CDR3: CASSQATGGEYGYTF. CDR3 DNA sequence: TGCGCCAGCAGCCAAGCGACAGGGGGCGAATATGGCTACACCTTC.